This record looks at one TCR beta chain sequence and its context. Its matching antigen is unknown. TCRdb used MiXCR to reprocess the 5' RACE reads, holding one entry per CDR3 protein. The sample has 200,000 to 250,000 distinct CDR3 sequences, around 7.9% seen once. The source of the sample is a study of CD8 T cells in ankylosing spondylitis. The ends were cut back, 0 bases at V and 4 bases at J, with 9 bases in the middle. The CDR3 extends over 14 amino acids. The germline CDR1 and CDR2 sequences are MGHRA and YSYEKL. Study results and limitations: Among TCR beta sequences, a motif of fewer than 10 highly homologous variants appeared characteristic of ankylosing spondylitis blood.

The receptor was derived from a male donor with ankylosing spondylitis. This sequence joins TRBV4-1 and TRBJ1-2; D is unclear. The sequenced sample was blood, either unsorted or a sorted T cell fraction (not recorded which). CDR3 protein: CASSQDGRGYGYTF. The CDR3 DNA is TGCGCCAGCAGCCAAGATGGTCGAGGCTATGGCTACACCTTC.